This T cell receptor beta chain was documented in a study of Graves' ophthalmopathy and Graves' hyperthyroidism. Active ophthalmopathy (CAS at least 3, NOSPECS at least 4), lasting under 3 months. Exclusion applied to patients with other autoimmune diseases, uncontrolled infections, pregnancy or lactation. Looked up from germline, CDR1 is MDHEN and CDR2 is SYDVKM. The CDR3 length is 16 residues. Trimming took 4 bases from V and 5 from J; bases not matched to a gene: 9. Amplification of the TCR beta CDR3 regions used RNA transcripts (as template). The first round was an RT-PCR with HTBI primers, and the second round was a multiplex PCR. Using its own MiXCR run on the multiplex PCR reads, TCRdb lists one record per CDR3 protein. Among 200,000 to 300,000 distinct CDR3 sequences, around 50% were seen once, and the ten largest hold roughly 50%.

Sequenced input: peripheral blood. V usage is TRBV28 and J usage is TRBJ2-2; 8 nucleotides agree with TRBD2. The TCR sequence derives from an adult man with Graves' ophthalmopathy. This CDR3 reads CASSSGSGGRTGELFF. In DNA, the CDR3 is TGTGCCAGCAGTTCCGGCAGCGGGGGAAGGACCGGGGAGCTGTTTTTT.